Below, 22 T cell receptor beta chains from the same sample are listed, as sequenced in a study of CD8 T cells in Susac syndrome. Reverse transcription of roughly 0.5 to 1 ug RNA was carried out with random hexamers. TCRdb reprocessed the immunoSEQ multiplex PCR reads via MiXCR and lists one record per CDR3 protein. This table has about 250,000 distinct CDR3 sequences, 93% appearing once. The sequencing input was CD4+ T cells from PBMCs. The source is a human donor with multiple sclerosis.

This clonotype appeared once. The chain joins TRBV7-6 to TRBJ1-2, with 8 bases aligning to TRBD1. Germline lookup yields CDR1 SGHVS and CDR2 FNYEAQ. V was pared by 1 base and J by 0 bases, with 7 bases of the junction left unmatched. There are 17 residues in the CDR3. CDR3 bases: TGTGCCAGCAGCTTAGGGACAGGGCTGGTTACTAACTATGGCTACACCTTC. Protein product: CASSLGTGLVTNYGYTF.

V gene TRBV20-1 combines with J gene TRBJ2-7; D is ambiguous. Germline V gene lookup returns CDR1 DFQATT and CDR2 SNEGSKA (reference sequence). The CDR3 is made up of 14 amino acids. The germline V and J ends were trimmed by 8 bases and 2 bases, with 19 bases remaining between them. The CDR3 coding sequence is TGCAGTCCCACTTGGGCAGACAAAACCTACGAGCAGTACTTC. It specifies CSPTWADKTYEQYF.

This clonotype was observed once. The V gene is TRBV12-3 or TRBV12-4, the J gene TRBJ1-6; D may be TRBD1 (6 bases). CDR3 length: 14 residues. Trimming removed 5 bases from V and 8 bases from J, with 13 bases in between. The CDR3 nucleotides read TGTGCCAGCAGTCCACAGGGCATGTATTCACCCCTCCACTTT. Translation gives CASSPQGMYSPLHF.

The chain combines TRBV2 with TRBJ1-2; TRBD1 is a possible D gene (6 bases). Trimming took 4 bases from V and 7 from J, leaving 16 bases between them. CDR3 size: 14 residues. Germline V gives CDR1 SNHLY, CDR2 FYNNEI. The CDR3 DNA reads TGTGCCAGCAGTGTCCTCCCAGGGGCGGGTGGCTACACCTTC. It is translated as CASSVLPGAGGYTF.

There are a few counts of this clonotype. The chain employs TRBV6-1 and TRBJ1-5; 7 bases align to TRBD1. V dropped 5 bases and J dropped 6; count of bases not matched to a gene: 10. From germline, CDR1 is MNHNS and CDR2 SASEGT. This CDR3 is 15 amino acids long. The CDR3 loop reads CASSRGTANIQPQHF. The CDR3 region has the DNA TGTGCCAGCAGTCGGGGGACAGCCAACATTCAGCCCCAGCATTTT.

The CDR3 bases are TGCAGTGCTTCACGCGGGACAGGGACCTACGAGCAGTACTTC. Its protein is CSASRGTGTYEQYF. V and J are TRBV20-1 and TRBJ2-7; 9 nucleotides align to TRBD1. In germline, CDR1 is DFQATT, CDR2 SNEGSKA (reference sequence). V dropped 5 bases and J dropped 2; count of bases not matched to a gene: 7. The CDR3 runs 14 residues.

V is TRBV23-1 and J is TRBJ2-7; D remains unclear. TRBV23-1 is identified as an open reading frame with a role that is uncertain. V was shortened by 3 bases and J by 3 bases, with 6 bases between the two germline ends. The CDR3 spans 12 residues. The CDR3 bases are TGCGCCAGCAGTCATGATAACTACGAGCAGTACGTC. This translates into CASSHDNYEQYV.

The V and J genes are TRBV6-1 and TRBJ2-7; D not resolved. Germline CDR1 reads MNHNS; CDR2 reads SASEGT. V was pared by 3 bases and J by 9 bases, with 12 bases between. The CDR3 spans 12 residues. This CDR3 is CASSDYLRVQYV. CDR3 nucleotides: TGTGCCAGCAGTGACTACCTTAGGGTGCAGTACGTC.

The DNA of the CDR3 is TGCAGCGTCCACCTAATGAGAGACAGGGGCAATGAGCAGTTCTTC. Residues: CSVHLMRDRGNEQFF. This chain links TRBV29-1 with TRBJ2-1; 8 bases fit TRBD1. The CDR3 has 15 amino acids. V shed 6 bases and J 6 bases; nucleotides not matched to a gene: 13. Germline V lookup: CDR1 SQVTM, CDR2 ANQGSEA.

V and J are TRBV19 and TRBJ1-2, with a weak D call TRBD1 (6 bases). Trimming removed 3 bases from V and 8 bases from J, with 19 bases in between. Germline V CDR1 and CDR2: LNHDA, SQIVND (reference sequence). The CDR3 covers 15 residues. The CDR3: CASSIDGRGRRGYTF. Here the CDR3 DNA reads TGTGCCAGTAGTATCGACGGGCGGGGGCGCCGAGGCTACACCTTC.

The chain uses TRBV24-1 and TRBJ2-5; D not certain. Germline values: CDR1 KGHDR, CDR2 SFDVKD. V was pared by 5 bases and J by 5 bases, with 14 bases between. The CDR3 spans 14 residues. CDR3 sequence: CATSGQASWETQYF. The CDR3 DNA reads as TGTGCCACCAGTGGGCAGGCGTCTTGGGAGACCCAGTACTTC.

This sequence joins TRBV30 and TRBJ2-2, with 7 bases that match TRBD2. CDR1 and CDR2 from the germline V gene are GTSNPN and SVGIG (reference sequence). Trimming took 1 base from V and 0 from J; bases not matched to a gene: 5. The CDR3 contains 16 residues. The CDR3 DNA reads TGTGCCTGGAGTGGGCTGGCGGGAGCGAACACCGGGGAGCTGTTTTTT. This codes for CAWSGLAGANTGELFF. Full variable domain (rest looked up from reference TRBV30 and TRBJ2-2): SQTIHQWPATLVQPVGSPLSLECTVEGTSNPNLYWYRQAAGRGLQLLFYSVGIGQISSEVPQNLSASRPQDRQFILSSKKLLLSDSGFYLCAWSGLAGANTGELFFGEGSRLTVL.

The chain employs TRBV20-1 and TRBJ2-1; 8 positions agree with TRBD2. The CDR3 covers 15 residues. J lost 2 bases, V lost 6 bases, and 9 bases had no gene match. CDR1 and CDR2 from the germline V gene are DFQATT and SNEGSKA (reference sequence). As DNA, the CDR3 is TGCAGTGCCCTACCCCCAGCGGGGGCCTACAATGAGCAGTTCTTC. It codes for CSALPPAGAYNEQFF.

There are a few counts of this clonotype. This chain joins TRBV10-3 and TRBJ2-5; D might be TRBD2 (5 bases). CDR3 length: 13 amino acids. CDR1 is ENHRY, CDR2 SYGVKD, per germline. V lost 6 bases and J 2 bases, leaving 10 bases between the germline ends. In DNA form, the CDR3 reads TGTGCCATCAGCCGGACTCTGCAAGAGACCCAGTACTTC. It yields the protein CAISRTLQETQYF.

The V call is TRBV10-3, the J call TRBJ2-3; TRBD2 matches at 12 bases. V gave up 5 bases and J gave up 5 bases; unmatched junction bases: 2. The V gene's germline CDR1 is ENHRY and CDR2 SYGVKD. The CDR3 loop spans 14 amino acids. CDR3 nucleotide sequence: TGTGCCATCAGTCGACTAGCGGGGGAAGATACGCAGTATTTT. Its translation is CAISRLAGEDTQYF.

The chain joins TRBV29-1 to TRBJ1-5; D not resolved. V was trimmed by 5 bases and J by 5 bases, leaving 10 bases between them. The CDR3 loop spans 12 amino acids. Germline CDR1 reads SQVTM; CDR2 reads ANQGSEA. The CDR3 loop is CSVSSGDQPQHF. CDR3 in DNA: TGCAGCGTTTCGTCCGGTGATCAGCCCCAGCATTTT. The complete variable domain, with remaining parts taken from reference TRBV29-1 and TRBJ1-5, reads SAVISQKPSRDICQRGTSLTIQCQVDSQVTMMFWYRQQPGQSLTLIATANQGSEATYESGFVIDKFPISRPNLTFSTLTVSNMSPEDSSIYLCSVSSGDQPQHFGDGTRLSIL.

The rearrangement links TRBV3-1 to TRBJ2-1, with 9 bases fitting TRBD2. CDR1 and CDR2 (germline): LGHDT, YNNKEL (reference sequence). V shed 0 bases, J shed 13 bases, and the junction held 4 bases outside the gene matches. The CDR3 length is 13 residues. CDR3 in DNA: TGTGCCAGCAGCCAAGATAAGGGGACTAGCCAGTTCTTC. Translating gives CASSQDKGTSQFF.

This clonotype was seen once. V and J are TRBV7-3 and TRBJ1-1; 8 nucleotides match TRBD1. The CDR3 covers 14 residues. Germline V lookup: CDR1 SGHTA, CDR2 FQGTGA. The V gene end was trimmed by 4 bases and the J gene end by 1 base; junction bases not matched to a gene: 2. The CDR3 spells CASSSGGANTEAFF. CDR3 DNA: TGTGCCAGCAGCTCAGGGGGCGCGAACACTGAAGCTTTCTTT.

The chain employs TRBV6-5 and TRBJ1-2, with D perhaps matching TRBD1 (6 bases). The CDR3 consists of 14 residues. Trimming cost V 4 bases and J 4 bases, with 13 bases left between them. The germline V gene encodes CDR1 MNHEY and CDR2 SVGAGI. The CDR3 DNA is TGTGCCAGCAGTTCCGAGGGACACCTCTATGGCTACACCTTC. This encodes CASSSEGHLYGYTF.

In DNA form, the CDR3 reads TGCAGTGCTAGAGATAGCGGGAGAGGCGAGCAGTACGTC. Translation gives CSARDSGRGEQYV. The chain employs TRBV20-1 and TRBJ2-7; TRBD2 matches 9 bases. The CDR3 covers 13 residues. CDR1 is DFQATT, CDR2 SNEGSKA, per germline (reference sequence). J lost 6 bases, V lost 0 bases, and 3 bases had no gene match.

This chain connects TRBV7-9 to TRBJ2-7; tentatively, D is TRBD2 (5 bases). Per the germline V gene, CDR1 is SEHNR and CDR2 is FQNEAQ (reference sequence). The CDR3 has 15 amino acids. Trimming removed 6 bases from V and 4 bases from J, with 19 bases in between. CDR3 DNA sequence: TGTGCCAGCAGTCCTGATAACCGGGATACTTACGAGCAGTACGTC. It specifies CASSPDNRDTYEQYV.

The chain has TRBV7-2 and TRBJ1-4; TRBD1 aligns across 8 bases. V lost 5 bases, J lost 8 bases, and 16 bases stayed unmatched. CDR1 is SGHTA and CDR2 is FQGNSA in the germline V gene. This CDR3 comprises 17 residues. The CDR3 DNA reads as TGTGCCAGCAGCCCAATGGACAGGGCGGTTTCTGAGGAAAAACTGTTTTTT. Its translation is CASSPMDRAVSEEKLFF. The whole variable domain, remainder taken from reference TRBV7-2 and TRBJ1-4, is GAGVSQSPSNKVTEKGKDVELRCDPISGHTALYWYRQSLGQGLEFLIYFQGNSAPDKSGLPSDRFSAERTGGSVSTLTIQRTQQEDSAVYLCASSPMDRAVSEEKLFFGSGTQLSVL.